These 10 T cell receptor beta chains were all obtained from the same sample, sequenced in a study of T cell responses to AZD1222 COVID-19 vaccine. Sequencing was performed with immunoSEQ multiplex PCR; in TCRdb, only in-frame clones are kept and a portion is missing. Of around 120,000 clones listed, approximately 83% are singletons. The sequencing used peripheral blood, collected on day 0 of AZD1222 vaccination. Receptors were obtained from an adult in good health.

The V gene is TRBV5-1, the J gene TRBJ2-1; D remains unclear. This CDR3 is built from 12 residues. Between the trimmed V and J ends, which lost 0 bases and 9 bases, there was a span of 7 bases. CDR1 and CDR2 (germline): SGHRS, YFSETQ. The CDR3 region is CASSLEQVEQFF. CDR3 in DNA: TGCGCCAGCAGCTTGGAGCAGGTTGAGCAGTTCTTC.

The chain links TRBV12-5 to TRBJ2-5; a weak D match, TRBD2 (7 bases). Germline V lookup: CDR1 LGHNT, CDR2 FRNRAP. Trimming pared 1 base from V and 5 bases from J, leaving 11 bases between. This CDR3 has 14 amino acids. CDR3 sequence reads: CASGLGRGGETQYF. The CDR3 DNA reads as TGTGCTAGTGGTTTGGGCAGGGGAGGGGAGACCCAGTACTTC.

The chain is built from TRBV30 and TRBJ1-1; D is ambiguous. The CDR3 is 11 residues long. Germline V gene data show CDR1 as GTSNPN and CDR2 as SVGIG (reference sequence). V lost 3 bases to trimming and J lost 9 bases, with 11 bases between them. The CDR3 DNA sequence: TGTGCCTGGAGGGGGTTACATCAAGCTTTCTTT. Protein: CAWRGLHQAFF.

The rearrangement links TRBV25-1 to TRBJ2-7; D is perhaps TRBD2 (6 bases). The CDR3 contains 13 residues. V was trimmed by 6 bases and J by 6 bases, leaving 15 bases between them. Germline V lookup: CDR1 MGHDK, CDR2 SYGVNS. The CDR3 DNA is TGTGCCAGCAGCCGGGACTTACCCCTCGAGCAGTACTTC. This translates into CASSRDLPLEQYF.

The V call is TRBV6-5, the J call TRBJ1-2; 7 nucleotides align to TRBD1. CDR1 MNHEY and CDR2 SVGAGI come from the germline V gene. V shed 3 bases and J 7 bases; nucleotides not matched to a gene: 8. The CDR3 is 14 amino acids. This chain's CDR3 is CASSYPGQVRGYTF. The DNA of the CDR3 is TGTGCCAGCAGTTATCCCGGACAGGTCCGTGGCTACACCTTC.

The rearrangement uses TRBV11-1 and TRBJ2-3; maybe TRBD2 (5 bases). Germline V gene sequence: CDR1 SGHAT, CDR2 FQDESV (reference sequence). This CDR3 is built from 14 residues. V was shortened by 2 bases and J by 1 base, with 7 bases between the two germline ends. Here the CDR3 reads CASSLYGGTDTQYF. Here the CDR3 DNA reads TGTGCCAGCAGCTTATACGGGGGCACAGATACGCAGTATTTT.

This clone has a single count. V and J are TRBV30 and TRBJ1-1, with D unresolved. Germline lookup yields CDR1 GTSNPN and CDR2 SVGIG (reference sequence). Trimming pared 6 bases from V and 5 bases from J, leaving 19 bases between. The CDR3 has 14 residues. The CDR3: CACHLWNKDTEAFF. The DNA for the CDR3 is TGTGCCTGCCACCTCTGGAACAAGGATACTGAAGCTTTCTTT. Looking up the rest from reference TRBV30 and TRBJ1-1 gives the full variable domain: SQTIHQWPATLVQPVGSPLSLECTVEGTSNPNLYWYRQAAGRGLQLLFYSVGIGQISSEVPQNLSASRPQDRQFILSSKKLLLSDSGFYLCACHLWNKDTEAFFGQGTRLTVV.

A word on this clone: Relative to the germline gene, one junction end is altered; a read error may explain this. The V gene is TRBV24-1, the J gene TRBJ1-1, with 10 bases matching TRBD1. CDR3 length: 13 amino acids. The germline gives CDR1 KGHDR, CDR2 SFDVKD. The CDR3 region has the DNA TGTGCCACCAGTGATTTCCTCGACAGGGGGCTTATCTTT. Its protein is CATSDFLDRGLIF.

CDR3 in DNA: TGTGCCAGCAGGAACGCGGGTCAGCCCCAGCATTTT. Translated, it gives CASRNAGQPQHF. J is TRBJ1-5 and V is TRBV6-5; D gene uncertain. Germline-derived CDR1 and CDR2 are MNHEY and SVGAGI. Between the trimmed V and J ends, which lost 6 bases and 6 bases, there was a span of 9 bases. This CDR3 spans 12 amino acids.

The chain couples TRBV4-1 to TRBJ2-1, with 11 bases lining up with TRBD2. Germline CDR1 MGHRA, CDR2 YSYEKL. V lost 4 bases, J lost 8 bases, and 7 bases stayed unmatched. This CDR3 is built from 15 residues. CDR3 DNA sequence: TGCGCCAGCAGCCGAGTTGGACTAGCGGGCGATGAGCAGTTCTTC. Protein product: CASSRVGLAGDEQFF.